Sequencing of this TCR beta chain was carried out in a study of blood T cells in healthy people across ages. V was trimmed by 5 bases and J by 1 base, leaving 12 bases between them. CDR1 is SGHRS, CDR2 YFSETQ, per germline. CDR3 length equals 14 residues. This clonotype occurred many times. The antigen is not known. The study, taken as a whole, reports: Percentage of naive T cells showed a strong correlation with TCR beta diversity. Fewer expanded clones and more diversity marked long-lived versus aged donors.

Using a J-beta primer mix together with a sample-barcoded 5' primer, a second PCR was run for about 6 to 11 cycles. Template switching added a 12-random-nucleotide identifier to every cDNA molecule. There were at least 3 million CDR3-containing paired-end reads obtained from each sample. MiXCR, run by TCRdb on the 5' RACE reads, gives a single entry per CDR3 protein. Among about 640,000 distinct CDR3 sequences listed, under 65% were seen once. The chain couples TRBV5-1 to TRBJ1-1; D gene unclear. The sequencing sample was made of blood. The source is a man aged 60 to 69 in good health. CDR3 loop: CASRWTASNTEAFF. The CDR3 DNA sequence: TGCGCCAGCAGGTGGACGGCCTCGAACACTGAAGCTTTCTTT.